This entry lists 8 T cell receptor beta chains sequenced from one sample in a study of regulatory T cells in long-lasting Graves disease. The sample's time point: newly diagnosed GD, antithyroid drugs for less than 3 months. PBMCs provided the RNA from which the TCR library was made. Arm-PCR with iRepertoire HTBI primers amplified the CDR3 regions for these TCR beta libraries. TCRdb reprocessed the multiplex PCR reads via MiXCR and lists one record per CDR3 protein. This sample has about half a million distinct CDR3 sequences, with around 12% found just once. Another study also made use of these data, one on T cells in Graves' hyperthyroidism and ophthalmopathy.

Sequencing used peripheral blood mononuclear cells (PBMCs), obtained at new diagnosis, from a patient treated with antithyroid drugs. Receptor source: a woman in her twenties or thirties with Graves disease.

This clonotype was counted at least ten times. The germline gene is not matched at one end of the junction; a read error may be the cause. This chain connects TRBV2 to TRBJ2-2; TRBD1 might be the D (6 bases). The germline CDR1 and CDR2 sequences are SNHLY and FYNNEI. This CDR3 has 15 amino acids. The DNA for the CDR3 is TGTGCCAGCAGTGCGGAACAGGGTAACGCCGGGGAGCTGTGTTTT. Translation gives CASSAEQGNAGELCF.

This clonotype appeared a single time. The genes are TRBV2 and TRBJ2-3; maybe TRBD2 (5 bases). V was clipped by 5 bases and J by 7 bases, with 19 bases between them. The CDR3 contains 15 residues. The germline V gene encodes CDR1 SNHLY and CDR2 FYNNEI. The CDR3: CASSPSPEAANTQYF. The CDR3 nucleotides read TGTGCCAGCAGTCCCTCCCCCGAAGCGGCCAATACGCAGTATTTT.

This clonotype came up many times. The junction departs from the called germline gene at one end, perhaps through a read error. This chain links TRBV19 with TRBJ1-5, with D unclear. The CDR3 covers 13 residues. Germline V gives CDR1 LNHDA, CDR2 SQIVND (reference sequence). The CDR3 DNA sequence: TGTGCCAGCAGTATAATAGGGAATCAGCCCCAGCATTTT. Translating it yields CASSIIGNQPQHF.

A note on this clonotype: This may arise from a read error, as a much more abundant clone is one base away. The CDR3 does not close with the conserved phenylalanine or tryptophan, likely indicating a read error. This chain joins TRBV7-9 and TRBJ2-3; D unclear. CDR3 length: 15 amino acids. Trimming took off 4 bases at V and 0 bases at J, with 11 bases between the two ends. Germline lookup yields CDR1 SEHNR and CDR2 FQNEAQ (reference sequence). CDR3: CASSSKRASTDTQYL. CDR3 in DNA: TGTGCCAGCAGCTCGAAGCGCGCTAGCACAGATACGCAGTATCTT.

This clonotype was counted many times. The chain has TRBV27 and TRBJ2-7, with TRBD2 identical over 7 bases. V gave up 8 bases and J gave up 2 bases; unmatched junction bases: 9. Germline CDR1 MNHEY, CDR2 SMNVEV (reference sequence). This CDR3 region has 14 residues. The CDR3 loop reads CASRYSGLPYEQYF. The CDR3 DNA is TGTGCCAGCCGTTATTCGGGACTACCCTACGAGCAGTACTTC.

This clonotype came up a few times. The chain employs TRBV7-9 and TRBJ2-1; D remains unclear. Germline CDR1 SEHNR, CDR2 FQNEAQ (reference sequence). This CDR3 has 13 residues. Trimming shortened V by 5 bases and J by 6 bases, and 11 bases separated the two germline ends. CDR3 nucleotides: TGTGCCAGCAGCACAGAACTCCGCAATGAGCAGTTCTTC. Its translation is CASSTELRNEQFF.

The chain is built from TRBV20-1 and TRBJ2-5; 12 bases align to TRBD2. CDR1 and CDR2 from the germline V gene are DFQATT and SNEGSKA (reference sequence). The CDR3 extends over 14 amino acids. With V trimmed by 8 bases and J by 5 bases, 9 bases remained unmatched. The DNA for the CDR3 is TGCAGTCCGCTAGCGGGAGGGCCCGGGGAGACCCAGTACTTC. Protein product: CSPLAGGPGETQYF.

This clonotype was detected many times. The genes are TRBV12-3 or TRBV12-4 and TRBJ1-1; no clear D gene. CDR3 length: 14 amino acids. Trimming shortened V by 3 bases and J by 0 bases, and 8 bases separated the two germline ends. In nucleotides, the CDR3 is TGTGCCAGCAGTTTCCGACACATGAACACTGAAGCTTTCTTT. It is translated as CASSFRHMNTEAFF.